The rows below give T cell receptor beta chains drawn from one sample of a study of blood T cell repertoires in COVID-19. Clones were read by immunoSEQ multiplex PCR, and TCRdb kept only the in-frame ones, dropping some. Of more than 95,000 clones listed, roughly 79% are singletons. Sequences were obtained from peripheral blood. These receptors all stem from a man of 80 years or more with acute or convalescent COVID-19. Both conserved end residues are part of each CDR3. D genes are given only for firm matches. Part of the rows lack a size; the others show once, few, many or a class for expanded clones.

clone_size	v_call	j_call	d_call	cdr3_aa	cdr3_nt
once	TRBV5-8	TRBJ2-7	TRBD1	CASSSRPGTGDRHEQYF	TGTGCCAGCAGCTCACGACCCGGGACAGGGGATCGCCACGAGCAGTACTTC
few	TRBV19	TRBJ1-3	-	CASRDQQGIAGNTIYF	TGTGCCAGTAGGGATCAACAGGGAATTGCTGGAAACACCATATATTTT
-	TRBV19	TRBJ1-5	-	CASSMRITEGNQPQHF	TGTGCCAGTAGTATGAGAATAACAGAAGGCAATCAGCCCCAGCATTTT
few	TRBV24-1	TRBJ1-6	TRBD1	CATSGFRDRGENSPLHF	TGTGCCACCAGTGGTTTCCGGGACAGGGGTGAGAATTCACCCCTCCACTTT
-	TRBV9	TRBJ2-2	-	CASSRLTNTGELFF	TGTGCCAGCAGCAGACTGACGAACACCGGGGAGCTGTTTTTT
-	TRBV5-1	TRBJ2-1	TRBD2	CASSMGLAVYNEQFF	TGCGCCAGCAGCATGGGACTAGCGGTTTACAATGAGCAGTTCTTC
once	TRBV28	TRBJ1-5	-	CASSGSAGANSNQPQHF	TGTGCCAGCAGTGGGAGTGCAGGGGCGAATAGCAATCAGCCCCAGCATTTT
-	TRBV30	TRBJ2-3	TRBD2	CAWTSGRAYTQYF	TGTGCCTGGACTAGCGGGAGGGCCTATACGCAGTATTTT
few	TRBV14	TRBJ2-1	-	CASSESLVHNEQFF	TGTGCCAGCAGCGAATCACTAGTTCACAATGAGCAGTTCTTC
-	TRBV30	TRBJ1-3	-	CAWRDRHKAGNTIYF	TGTGCCTGGAGAGACAGGCATAAGGCTGGAAACACCATATATTTT
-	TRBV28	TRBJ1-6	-	CASRTQGRSYNSPLHF	TGTGCCAGCAGAACCCAGGGAAGGTCCTATAATTCACCCCTCCACTTT
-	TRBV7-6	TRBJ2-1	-	CASSLISVGSFGNEQFF	TGTGCCAGCAGCTTAATTTCTGTCGGGAGTTTCGGTAATGAGCAGTTCTTC
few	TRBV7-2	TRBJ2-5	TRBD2	CASSLAGGPTETQYF	TGTGCCAGCAGCTTAGCGGGAGGGCCAACAGAGACCCAGTACTTC
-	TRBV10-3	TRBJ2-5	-	CAINEGYQETQYF	TGTGCCATCAACGAGGGCTACCAAGAGACCCAGTACTTC
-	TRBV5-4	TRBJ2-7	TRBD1	CASSSQGVGYEQYF	TGTGCCAGCAGCTCCCAGGGGGTAGGTTACGAGCAGTACTTC
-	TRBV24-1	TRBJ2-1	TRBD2	CATSDSPSGRAPYNEQFF	TGTGCCACCAGTGATTCCCCTAGCGGGAGGGCCCCCTACAATGAGCAGTTCTTC